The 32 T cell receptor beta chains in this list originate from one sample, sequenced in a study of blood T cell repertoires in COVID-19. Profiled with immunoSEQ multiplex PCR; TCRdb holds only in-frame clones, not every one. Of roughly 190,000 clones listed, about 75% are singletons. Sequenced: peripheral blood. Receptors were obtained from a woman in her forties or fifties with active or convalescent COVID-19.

The CDR3 here is CASSWTGGHGYTF. CDR3 bases: TGTGCCAGCAGTTGGACAGGGGGCCATGGCTACACCTTC. The chain has TRBV6-2 or TRBV6-3 and TRBJ1-2; TRBD1 matches 11 bases. The ends lost 4 bases at V and 6 bases at J; junction bases unmatched: 1. This CDR3 comprises 13 residues. Germline CDR1 is MNHEY and CDR2 is SVGEGT.

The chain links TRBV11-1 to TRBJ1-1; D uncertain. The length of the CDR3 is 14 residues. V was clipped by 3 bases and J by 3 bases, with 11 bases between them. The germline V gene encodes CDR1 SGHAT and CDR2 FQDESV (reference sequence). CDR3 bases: TGTGCCAGCAGCTTGGCCGGGAGCCACACTGAAGCTTTCTTT. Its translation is CASSLAGSHTEAFF.

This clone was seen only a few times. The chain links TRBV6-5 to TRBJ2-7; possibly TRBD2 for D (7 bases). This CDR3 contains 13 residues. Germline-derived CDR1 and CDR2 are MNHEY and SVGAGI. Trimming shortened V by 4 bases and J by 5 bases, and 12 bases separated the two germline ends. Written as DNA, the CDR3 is TGTGCCAGCAGTTTCGCGGGGGCGGACGAGCAGTACTTC. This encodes CASSFAGADEQYF.

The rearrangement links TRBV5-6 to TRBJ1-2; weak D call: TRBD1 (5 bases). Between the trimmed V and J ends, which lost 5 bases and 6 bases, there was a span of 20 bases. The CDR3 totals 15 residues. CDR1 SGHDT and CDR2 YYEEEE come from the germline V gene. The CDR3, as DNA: TGTGCCAGCAGTTGGCGGGGGGTAGCGGCGAATGGCTACACCTTC. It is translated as CASSWRGVAANGYTF.

CDR3 in DNA: TGTGCCAGCTCACTAGGACTAGCTCTCGAGCAGTACTTC. It translates to CASSLGLALEQYF. The chain joins TRBV18 to TRBJ2-7; 8 nucleotides match TRBD2. Trimming removed 4 bases from V and 6 bases from J; junction bases left unmatched: 5. Looked up from germline, CDR1 is KGHSH and CDR2 is LQKENI. There are 13 residues in the CDR3.

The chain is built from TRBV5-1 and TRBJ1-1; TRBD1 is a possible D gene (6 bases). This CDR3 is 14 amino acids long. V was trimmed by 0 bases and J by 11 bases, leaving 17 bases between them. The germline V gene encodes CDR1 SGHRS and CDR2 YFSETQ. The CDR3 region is CASSLDRVDVLAFF. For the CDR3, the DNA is TGCGCCAGCAGCTTGGACAGGGTGGATGTATTGGCTTTCTTT.

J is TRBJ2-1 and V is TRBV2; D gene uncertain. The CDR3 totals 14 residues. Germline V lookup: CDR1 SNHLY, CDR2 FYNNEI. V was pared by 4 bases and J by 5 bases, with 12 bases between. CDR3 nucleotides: TGTGCCAGCAGTGTATGGGCCGTTAACAATGAGCAGTTCTTC. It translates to CASSVWAVNNEQFF. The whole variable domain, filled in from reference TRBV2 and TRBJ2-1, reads EPEVTQTPSHQVTQMGQEVILRCVPISNHLYFYWYRQILGQKVEFLVSFYNNEISEKSEIFDDQFSVERPDGSNFTLKIRSTKLEDSAMYFCASSVWAVNNEQFFGPGTRLTVL.

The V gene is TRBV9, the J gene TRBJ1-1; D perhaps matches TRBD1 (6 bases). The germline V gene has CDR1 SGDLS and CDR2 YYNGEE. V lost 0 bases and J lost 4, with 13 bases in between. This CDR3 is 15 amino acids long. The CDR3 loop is CASSVEGRGITEAFF. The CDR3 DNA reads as TGTGCCAGCAGCGTAGAGGGCAGGGGAATCACTGAAGCTTTCTTT.

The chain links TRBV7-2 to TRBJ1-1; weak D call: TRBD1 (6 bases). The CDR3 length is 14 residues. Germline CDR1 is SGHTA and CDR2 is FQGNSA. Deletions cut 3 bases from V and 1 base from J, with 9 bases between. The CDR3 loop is CASSFQQGNTEAFF. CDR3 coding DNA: TGTGCCAGCAGCTTTCAACAGGGGAACACTGAAGCTTTCTTT.

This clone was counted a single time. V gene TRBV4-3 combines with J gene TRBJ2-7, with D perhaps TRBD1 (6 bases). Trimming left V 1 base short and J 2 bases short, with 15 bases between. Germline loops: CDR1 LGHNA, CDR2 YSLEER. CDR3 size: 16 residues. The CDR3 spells CASSQVFTGYTYEQYF. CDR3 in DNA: TGCGCCAGCAGCCAAGTCTTCACAGGGTATACCTACGAGCAGTACTTC.

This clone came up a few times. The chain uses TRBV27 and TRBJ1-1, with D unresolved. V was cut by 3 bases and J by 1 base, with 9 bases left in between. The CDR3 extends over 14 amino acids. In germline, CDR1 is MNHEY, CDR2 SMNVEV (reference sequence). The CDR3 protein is CASSFRRGNTEAFF. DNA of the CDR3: TGTGCCAGCAGTTTTAGACGCGGGAACACTGAAGCTTTCTTT.

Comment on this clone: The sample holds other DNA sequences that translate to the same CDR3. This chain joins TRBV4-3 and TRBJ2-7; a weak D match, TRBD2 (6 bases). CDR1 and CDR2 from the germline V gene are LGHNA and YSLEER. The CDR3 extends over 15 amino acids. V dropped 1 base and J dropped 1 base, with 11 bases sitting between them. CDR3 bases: TGCGCCAGCAGCCAAGCTCTGGGGGGTTCCTACGAGCAGTACTTC. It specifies CASSQALGGSYEQYF.

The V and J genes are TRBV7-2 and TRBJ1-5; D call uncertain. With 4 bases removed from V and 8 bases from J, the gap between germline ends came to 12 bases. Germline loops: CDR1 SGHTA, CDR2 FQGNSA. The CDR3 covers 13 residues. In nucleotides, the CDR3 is TGTGCCAGCAGCTCCCACCCCCGAGAGCCCCAGCATTTT. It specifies CASSSHPREPQHF.

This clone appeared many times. In DNA, the CDR3 is TGCGCCAGCAGCTTGGCCGGGTTGGACACTATGAATTCACCCCTCCACTTT. It codes for CASSLAGLDTMNSPLHF. V gene TRBV5-1 combines with J gene TRBJ1-6; D possibly corresponds to TRBD1 (5 bases). Per germline, CDR1 SGHRS and CDR2 YFSETQ. The CDR3 runs 17 residues. Trimming stripped 0 bases from V and 7 bases from J, with 17 bases between. Variable domain in full (rest from reference TRBV5-1 and TRBJ1-6): KAGVTQTPRYLIKTRGQQVTLSCSPISGHRSVSWYQQTPGQGLQFLFEYFSETQRNKGNFPGRFSGRQFSNSRSEMNVSTLELGDSALYLCASSLAGLDTMNSPLHFGNGTRLTVT.

The CDR3 coding sequence is TGTGCCAGCAGCTTAGGGGTAGGCAGGATCACAGATACGCAGTATTTT. It encodes CASSLGVGRITDTQYF. The chain is built from TRBV11-3 and TRBJ2-3, with D uncertain. The CDR3 has 16 residues. Germline-derived CDR1 and CDR2 are SGHNT and YENEEA. V was clipped by 1 base and J by 2 bases, with 13 bases between them.

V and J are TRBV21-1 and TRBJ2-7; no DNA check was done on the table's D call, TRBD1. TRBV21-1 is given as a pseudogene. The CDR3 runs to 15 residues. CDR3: CASSTLQGSSYEQYF. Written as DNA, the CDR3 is TGTGCCAGCAGCACCCTACAGGGAAGCTCCTACGAGCAGTACTTC.

The CDR3 here is CASSLATTYEQYF. The CDR3 region has the DNA TGTGCCAGCAGCTTGGCCACAACCTACGAGCAGTACTTC. This sequence joins TRBV5-5 and TRBJ2-7; D not certain. From germline, CDR1 is SGHKS and CDR2 YYEKEE (reference sequence). The length of the CDR3 is 13 residues. Trimming stripped 0 bases from V and 2 bases from J, with 6 bases between.

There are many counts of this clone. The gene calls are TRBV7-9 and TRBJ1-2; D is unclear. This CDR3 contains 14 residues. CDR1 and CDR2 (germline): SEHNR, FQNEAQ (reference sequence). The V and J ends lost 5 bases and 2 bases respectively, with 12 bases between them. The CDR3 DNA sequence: TGTGCCAGCAGCCCGACGACGGGGAACTATGGCTACACCTTC. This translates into CASSPTTGNYGYTF.

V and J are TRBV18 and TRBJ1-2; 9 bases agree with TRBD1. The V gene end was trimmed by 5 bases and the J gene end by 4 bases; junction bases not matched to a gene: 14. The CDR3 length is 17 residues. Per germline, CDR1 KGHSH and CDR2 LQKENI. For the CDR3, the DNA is TGTGCCAGCTCAGGAAGTCACAGGGGGCAAAATAGCTATGGCTACACCTTC. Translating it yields CASSGSHRGQNSYGYTF. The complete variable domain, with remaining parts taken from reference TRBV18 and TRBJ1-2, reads NAGVMQNPRHLVRRRGQEARLRCSPMKGHSHVYWYRQLPEEGLKFMVYLQKENIIDESGMPKERFSAEFPKEGPSILRIQQVVRGDSAAYFCASSGSHRGQNSYGYTFGSGTRLTVV.

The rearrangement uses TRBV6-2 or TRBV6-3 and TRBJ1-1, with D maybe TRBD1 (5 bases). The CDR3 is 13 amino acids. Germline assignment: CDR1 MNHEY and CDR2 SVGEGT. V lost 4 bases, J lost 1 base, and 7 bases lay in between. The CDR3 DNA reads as TGTGCCAGCAGTTCGACAGAGAACACTGAAGCTTTCTTT. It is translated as CASSSTENTEAFF.

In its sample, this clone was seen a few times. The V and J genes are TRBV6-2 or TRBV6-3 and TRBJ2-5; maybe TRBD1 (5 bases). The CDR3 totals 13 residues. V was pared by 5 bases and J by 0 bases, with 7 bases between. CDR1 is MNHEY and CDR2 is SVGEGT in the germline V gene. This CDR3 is CASSGHHQETQYF. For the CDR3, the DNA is TGTGCCAGCAGTGGACATCACCAAGAGACCCAGTACTTC.

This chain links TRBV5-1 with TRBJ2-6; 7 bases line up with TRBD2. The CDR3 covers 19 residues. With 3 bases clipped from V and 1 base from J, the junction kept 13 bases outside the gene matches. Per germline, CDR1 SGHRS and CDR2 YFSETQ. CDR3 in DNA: TGCGCCAGCAGCTATCCCTCTGGGCGGGAGATATCTGGGGCCAACGTCCTGACTTTC. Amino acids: CASSYPSGREISGANVLTF.

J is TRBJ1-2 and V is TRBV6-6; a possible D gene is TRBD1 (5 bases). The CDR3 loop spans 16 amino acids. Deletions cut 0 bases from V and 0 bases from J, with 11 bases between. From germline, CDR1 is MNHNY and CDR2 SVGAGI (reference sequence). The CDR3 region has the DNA TGTGCCAGCAGTTACTCGCGACAGACTCCTAACTATGGCTACACCTTC. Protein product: CASSYSRQTPNYGYTF.

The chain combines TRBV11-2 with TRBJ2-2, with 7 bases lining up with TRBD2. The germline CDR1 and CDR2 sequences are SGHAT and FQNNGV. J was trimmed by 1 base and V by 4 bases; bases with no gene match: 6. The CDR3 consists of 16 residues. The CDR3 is CASSSSRGENTGELFF. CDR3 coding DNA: TGTGCCAGCAGCTCCTCCCGGGGGGAGAACACCGGGGAGCTGTTTTTT.

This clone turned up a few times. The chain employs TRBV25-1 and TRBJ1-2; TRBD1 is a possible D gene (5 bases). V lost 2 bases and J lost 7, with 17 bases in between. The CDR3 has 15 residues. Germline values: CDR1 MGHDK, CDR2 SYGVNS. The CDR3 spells CASSEGATRAGGYTF. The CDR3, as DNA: TGTGCCAGCAGTGAAGGGGCAACACGGGCTGGTGGCTACACCTTC.

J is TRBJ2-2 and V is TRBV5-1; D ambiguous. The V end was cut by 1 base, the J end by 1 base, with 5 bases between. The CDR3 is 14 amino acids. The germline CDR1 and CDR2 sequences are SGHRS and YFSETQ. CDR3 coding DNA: TGCGCCAGCAGCTTGTCAGGGAACACCGGGGAGCTGTTTTTT. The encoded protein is CASSLSGNTGELFF. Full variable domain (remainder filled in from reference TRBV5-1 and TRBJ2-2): KAGVTQTPRYLIKTRGQQVTLSCSPISGHRSVSWYQQTPGQGLQFLFEYFSETQRNKGNFPGRFSGRQFSNSRSEMNVSTLELGDSALYLCASSLSGNTGELFFGEGSRLTVL.

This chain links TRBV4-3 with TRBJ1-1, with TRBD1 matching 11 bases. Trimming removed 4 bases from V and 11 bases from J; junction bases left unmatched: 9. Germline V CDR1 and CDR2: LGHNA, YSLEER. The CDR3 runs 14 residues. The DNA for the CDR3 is TGCGCCAGCAGCCGGACAGGACAGGGGGCTGGCGCTTTCTTT. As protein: CASSRTGQGAGAFF.

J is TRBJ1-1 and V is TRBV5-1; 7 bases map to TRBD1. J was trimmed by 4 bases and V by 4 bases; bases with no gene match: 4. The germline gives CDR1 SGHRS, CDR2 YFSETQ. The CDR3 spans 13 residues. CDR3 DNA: TGCGCCAGCAGCGTGGACAGGTCCACTGAAGCTTTCTTT. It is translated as CASSVDRSTEAFF.

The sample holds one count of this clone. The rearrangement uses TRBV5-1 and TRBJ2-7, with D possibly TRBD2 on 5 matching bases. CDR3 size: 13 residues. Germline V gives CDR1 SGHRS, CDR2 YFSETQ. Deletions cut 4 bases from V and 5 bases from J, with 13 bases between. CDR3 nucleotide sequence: TGCGCCAGCAGCCCCGGGAAAGAAGACGAGCAGTACTTC. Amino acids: CASSPGKEDEQYF.

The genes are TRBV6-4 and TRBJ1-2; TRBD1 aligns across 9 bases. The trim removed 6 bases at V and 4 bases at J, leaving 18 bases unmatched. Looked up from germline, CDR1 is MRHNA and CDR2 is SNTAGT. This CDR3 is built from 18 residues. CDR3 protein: CASSALAGEDRGFYGYTF. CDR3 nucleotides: TGTGCCAGCAGCGCTTTAGCTGGAGAGGACAGGGGCTTCTATGGCTACACCTTC.

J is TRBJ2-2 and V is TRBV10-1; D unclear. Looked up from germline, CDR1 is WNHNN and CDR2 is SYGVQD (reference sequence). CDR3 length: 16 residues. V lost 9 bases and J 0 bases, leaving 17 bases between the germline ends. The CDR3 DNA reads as TGCGCCAGTCCTACTCCGTTTTTTACGAACACCGGGGAGCTGTTTTTT. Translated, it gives CASPTPFFTNTGELFF.

Here the CDR3 reads CASSSGTSGGADTQYF. In DNA, the CDR3 is TGTGCCAGCAGCTCCGGGACTAGCGGGGGGGCAGATACGCAGTATTTT. V and J are TRBV11-3 and TRBJ2-3; 16 bases are a match to TRBD2. The V segment lost 4 bases and the J segment 4 bases; nucleotides outside the gene matches: 2. The CDR3 covers 16 residues. Germline V gives CDR1 SGHNT, CDR2 YENEEA.